This T cell receptor beta chain was obtained from a study of vaccination and CD4 T cells after COVID-19. The assay that was used to sequence DNA from cultured CD4+ T cells was the Oncomine TCR Beta short-read assay. TCRdb re-derived calls from the PCR reads in MiXCR, one entry per CDR3 protein. The profile shows about 7,000 distinct CDR3 sequences, approximately 40% of them singletons. The treatment: approximately 9-day PBMC culture with coronavirus spike peptide pools or control peptides (ViraFEST assay). Before the COVID-19 pandemic (2011-2018), CD4+ T cells were obtained from the unexposed donor. A word on this clonotype: Its antigen is currently unknown.

CDR3 length: 14 residues. V was cut by 5 bases and J by 1 base, with 10 bases left in between. Looked up from germline, CDR1 is MRHNA and CDR2 is SNTAGT. Specimen: CD4+ T cells from blood, cultured in vitro. This sequence joins TRBV6-4 and TRBJ2-3, with a possible D match to TRBD2 (6 bases). The sequence was obtained from a human donor in good health. CDR3 sequence: CASSLSSGTDTQYF. CDR3 sequence (DNA): TGTGCCAGCAGTCTCTCTAGCGGCACAGATACGCAGTATTTT.